One and the same sample provided the 15 T cell receptor beta chains below, sequenced in a study of cytomegalovirus exposure and HLA in healthy donors. With 60 Vbeta and 13 Jbeta primers, the PCR was carried out. Profiling relied on immunoSEQ multiplex PCR, and the TCRdb table lists in-frame clones only, not all of them. This sample's table has 70,000 or so clones. What was sequenced was PBMCs. These receptors came from a female donor in good health and CMV-seropositive.

The rearrangement links TRBV7-9 to TRBJ2-7; 8 bases are a match to TRBD1. This CDR3 contains 16 residues. V was pared by 4 bases and J by 5 bases, with 13 bases of the junction left unmatched. Germline CDR1 is SEHNR and CDR2 is FQNEAQ (reference sequence). The CDR3 loop is CASSSFGTGLRDEQYF. Written as DNA, the CDR3 is TGTGCCAGCAGCTCCTTCGGGACAGGATTGAGAGACGAGCAGTACTTC. The variable domain in full, with the rest retrieved from reference TRBV7-9 and TRBJ2-7, is DTGVSQNPRHKITKRGQNVTFRCDPISEHNRLYWYRQTLGQGPEFLTYFQNEAQLEKSRLLSDRFSAERPKGSFSTLEIQRTEQGDSAMYLCASSSFGTGLRDEQYFGPGTRLTVT.

The chain has TRBV6-5 and TRBJ2-1; TRBD2 agrees at 8 bases. The length of the CDR3 is 15 residues. The V segment lost 0 bases and the J segment 8 bases; nucleotides outside the gene matches: 6. The germline V gene encodes CDR1 MNHEY and CDR2 SVGAGI. CDR3 region: CASSYSGTSLDEQFF. The CDR3 coding sequence is TGTGCCAGCAGTTACTCCGGGACTAGTCTCGATGAGCAGTTCTTC.

The chain joins TRBV10-3 to TRBJ1-1; D is possibly TRBD1 (6 bases). V dropped 5 bases and J dropped 4 bases, with 17 bases sitting between them. The CDR3 spans 15 residues. Germline V gives CDR1 ENHRY, CDR2 SYGVKD. The CDR3 nucleotides read TGTGCCATCAGTAGGAACAGGGATGAGAGCACTGAAGCTTTCTTT. It codes for CAISRNRDESTEAFF.

The J gene is TRBJ1-4, the V gene TRBV6-5; 7 bases are shared with TRBD1. J lost 8 bases, V lost 5 bases, and 11 bases had no gene match. The CDR3 totals 15 residues. CDR1 is MNHEY, CDR2 SVGAGI, per germline. The CDR3 sequence: CASSNDRDLREKLFF. The CDR3 DNA follows: TGTGCCAGCAGTAATGACAGGGACCTGAGGGAAAAACTGTTTTTT.

The chain uses TRBV4-1 and TRBJ1-1; 7 nucleotides match TRBD1. Germline-derived CDR1 and CDR2 are MGHRA and YSYEKL. CDR3 length equals 15 residues. V lost 1 base to trimming and J lost 4 bases; unmatched junction nucleotides: 6. The CDR3 DNA reads TGCGCCAGCAGCCAAGGACAGGGCTCGGGCACTGAAGCTTTCTTT. It codes for CASSQGQGSGTEAFF.

With respect to this clone: An end of the junction does not agree with germline; a read error may underlie this. This chain uses TRBV29-1 with TRBJ1-1; TRBD1 matches at 9 bases. Germline V gene sequence: CDR1 SQVTM, CDR2 ANQGSEA. The CDR3 has 12 amino acids. The CDR3 protein is CSAGTGNTEDFF. The CDR3 DNA reads as TGCAGCGCCGGGACAGGGAACACTGAAGATTTCTTT.

The chain joins TRBV29-1 to TRBJ2-7, with a possible D match to TRBD1 (6 bases). This CDR3 is built from 13 residues. The V end was cut by 6 bases, the J end by 2 bases, with 14 bases between. Germline assignment: CDR1 SQVTM and CDR2 ANQGSEA. The CDR3 DNA is TGCAGCGTCCTGCAGGGGACCGCCTACGAGCAGTACTTC. Its protein is CSVLQGTAYEQYF.

V usage is TRBV4-3 and J usage is TRBJ2-3, with TRBD2 identical over 8 bases. Germline CDR1 and CDR2: LGHNA and YSLEER. The J segment lost 0 bases and the V segment lost 0 bases, leaving 8 bases of the junction unmatched. The CDR3 consists of 18 residues. CDR3 loop: CASSQELFASGSTDTQYF. The CDR3 nucleotides read TGCGCCAGCAGCCAAGAGTTATTTGCTAGCGGGAGCACAGATACGCAGTATTTT.

The rearrangement uses TRBV29-1 and TRBJ2-1, with 7 bases that match TRBD1. This CDR3 contains 15 residues. V was pared by 6 bases and J by 1 base, with 9 bases of the junction left unmatched. Looked up from germline, CDR1 is SQVTM and CDR2 is ANQGSEA. The CDR3 bases are TGCAGCGTGGTAACAGGGGTGACTTCCTACAATGAGCAGTTCTTC. This sequence encodes CSVVTGVTSYNEQFF.

This chain links TRBV10-3 with TRBJ2-2; 8 nucleotides agree with TRBD2. Germline V gene data show CDR1 as ENHRY and CDR2 as SYGVKD. CDR3 size: 17 residues. J was trimmed by 2 bases and V by 7 bases; bases with no gene match: 12. The CDR3 nucleotides are TGTGCCATCAATGCCCGGACTAGCCCTATTAACACCGGGGAGCTGTTTTTT. Protein sequence: CAINARTSPINTGELFF.

This sequence joins TRBV2 and TRBJ1-1, with 8 bases matching TRBD1. The V segment lost 4 bases and the J segment 4 bases; nucleotides outside the gene matches: 8. Germline V gene sequence: CDR1 SNHLY, CDR2 FYNNEI. This CDR3 is built from 15 residues. CDR3 protein: CASSVIQGVVTEAFF. For the CDR3, the DNA is TGTGCCAGCAGTGTAATACAGGGGGTTGTCACTGAAGCTTTCTTT.

The chain links TRBV28 to TRBJ1-2, with a possible D match to TRBD1 (5 bases). With 9 bases removed from V and 2 bases from J, the gap between germline ends came to 19 bases. CDR3 length equals 15 residues. Germline CDR1 reads MDHEN; CDR2 reads SYDVKM. The CDR3 nucleotides are TGTGCCAGTTGGCCACCCGGGACTCCGAACTATGGCTACACCTTC. It yields the protein CASWPPGTPNYGYTF.

As to this clone: The CDR3 does not end in the conserved phenylalanine or tryptophan, so this is likely a read error. It is unclear where the CDR3 begins or ends on the DNA, so no DNA is shown, and the CDR3 is as TCRdb lists it. The chain recombines TRBV5-6 with TRBJ2-7; TRBD2, the table's D call, was not compared with the DNA. The CDR3 extends over 12 residues, inclusive of both ends. Germline CDR1 SGHDT, CDR2 YYEEEE. The CDR3 loop is CASSLGEDTGKL.

V gene TRBV10-3 combines with J gene TRBJ1-4; 8 nucleotides line up with TRBD1. This CDR3 has 15 amino acids. V gave up 6 bases and J gave up 7 bases; unmatched junction bases: 10. Per germline, CDR1 ENHRY and CDR2 SYGVKD. The CDR3 spells CAIRSSTGAGEKLFF. The CDR3 DNA follows: TGTGCCATCAGGTCATCGACAGGGGCCGGTGAAAAACTGTTTTTT.

The chain uses TRBV28 and TRBJ1-3; 7 positions match TRBD1. V shed 5 bases, J shed 3 bases, and the junction held 10 bases outside the gene matches. Germline lookup yields CDR1 MDHEN and CDR2 SYDVKM. The CDR3 covers 16 residues. The CDR3 loop is CASSPPDRLGGNTIYF. DNA for the CDR3: TGTGCCAGCAGTCCTCCGGACAGGCTGGGTGGAAACACCATATATTTT.